This is a list of T cell receptor beta chains from one sample in a study of T-cell reconstitution after alpha-beta-depleted transplantation in children. MiXCR was run by TCRdb on the PCR reads, yielding one entry per CDR3 protein. The sample has about 980,000 distinct CDR3 sequences, around 30% seen once. The input for sequencing was PBMCs, mostly from graft donor cells, taken 360 days after TCRalphabeta/CD19-depleted stem cell transplant. The receptors originated from a boy under two years old who had a stem cell transplant for SCID, so the T cells may come from the graft donor. The CDR3 runs from the conserved cysteine through the conserved F or W. A D gene is named only where the DNA matches it firmly. For some rows the clone size is stated as once, few or many, or as a class when expanded; others skip it.

D | J | V | size | CDR3 | DNA
TRBD2 | TRBJ2-3 | TRBV5-1 | - | CASSPPGTSNTDTQYF | TGCGCCAGCAGCCCACCCGGGACTAGCAACACAGATACGCAGTATTTT
- | TRBJ2-2 | TRBV24-1 | - | CATSDLRGPNTGELFF | TGTGCCACCAGTGATTTGCGGGGTCCGAACACCGGGGAGCTGTTTTTT
- | TRBJ2-1 | TRBV25-1 | - | CASGEAGPYNEQFF | TGTGCCAGCGGGGAAGCGGGCCCCTACAATGAGCAGTTCTTC
- | TRBJ1-3 | TRBV30 | - | CAWSVGGTIYF | TGTGCCTGGAGTGTCGGAGGCACCATATATTTT
- | TRBJ1-1 | TRBV5-1 | - | CASSQERRGGPGIGTEAFF | TGCGCCAGCAGCCAGGAAAGGCGGGGGGGCCCAGGTATTGGAACTGAAGCTTTCTTT
- | TRBJ2-1 | TRBV2 | - | CASREVGSYNEQFF | TGTGCCAGCAGGGAGGTGGGCTCCTACAATGAGCAGTTCTTC
TRBD2 | TRBJ2-1 | TRBV27 | - | CASKLLAGGTNEQFF | TGTGCCAGCAAACTCCTAGCGGGGGGGACAAATGAGCAGTTCTTC
TRBD2 | TRBJ2-1 | TRBV20-1 | - | CSADAPGLLSYNEQFF | TGCAGTGCTGACGCTCCGGGACTACTCTCCTACAATGAGCAGTTCTTC
- | TRBJ1-1 | TRBV20-1 | - | CSARVTGIAWAEAFF | TGCAGTGCTAGAGTCACAGGGATAGCTTGGGCTGAAGCTTTCTTT
TRBD2 | TRBJ2-3 | TRBV7-2 | - | CASLLSGGGDTQYF | TGTGCCAGCCTTCTCTCCGGGGGGGGAGATACGCAGTATTTT
- | TRBJ2-7 | TRBV25-1 | few | CASSELPGVEQYF | TGTGCCAGCAGTGAATTACCGGGGGTCGAGCAGTACTTC
- | TRBJ1-2 | TRBV20-1 | few | CSARFPAGYGYTF | TGCAGTGCTAGATTCCCGGCTGGCTATGGCTACACCTTC
TRBD1 | TRBJ2-1 | TRBV11-1 | - | CASSARRTGGPYNEQFF | TGTGCCAGCAGCGCCCGCCGGACAGGGGGCCCCTACAATGAGCAGTTCTTC
- | TRBJ1-6 | TRBV11-2 | - | CASSLTGRNSPLHF | TGTGCCAGCAGCCTTACAGGGAGGAATTCACCCCTCCACTTT
- | TRBJ1-5 | TRBV24-1 | few | CATSDHINQPQHF | TGTGCCACCTCGGATCATATCAATCAGCCCCAGCATTTT